The 26 T cell receptor beta chains given below trace back to one sample, sequenced in a study of T cells in Graves' hyperthyroidism and ophthalmopathy. RNA transcripts gave rise to amplified TCR beta CDR3 regions. Researchers ran a first-round RT-PCR on the TCR CDR3 using the HTBI primer set. From the multiplex PCR reads, TCRdb called clonotypes with MiXCR, one entry per CDR3 protein. The data hold under 600,000 distinct CDR3 sequences, with 15% to 20% observed a single time. The sequencing input was blood. These receptors were taken from a woman in her 40s with Graves' ophthalmopathy.

Comment on this clonotype: The junction differs from germline at one of its ends, possibly a read error. The chain joins TRBV7-9 to TRBJ1-1; D unresolved. This CDR3 comprises 14 residues. CDR1 SEHNR and CDR2 FQNEAQ come from the germline V gene (reference sequence). The CDR3 region has the DNA TGCGCCAGCAGCCGCAGCGAAACGAACACTGAAGCTTTCTTT. This sequence encodes CASSRSETNTEAFF.

This clonotype was found many times. The CDR3 protein is CSARPTGQAYNEQFF. CDR3 coding DNA: TGCAGTGCTAGACCAACGGGGCAGGCCTACAATGAGCAGTTCTTC. The chain employs TRBV20-1 and TRBJ2-1; perhaps D is TRBD1 or TRBD2 (5 bases each). Germline assignment: CDR1 DFQATT and CDR2 SNEGSKA (reference sequence). This CDR3 contains 15 residues. Trimming stripped 2 bases from V and 2 bases from J, with 13 bases between.

This clonotype was picked up many times. J is TRBJ2-1 and V is TRBV5-1; D not resolved. The CDR3 sequence is 15 residues long. Trimming removed 0 bases from V and 7 bases from J, with 14 bases in between. Germline CDR1 SGHRS, CDR2 YFSETQ. The CDR3 DNA reads TGCGCCAGCAGCTTGGATAGGCCCCCGTGGAATGAGCAGTTCTTC. Translation: CASSLDRPPWNEQFF.

This clonotype was detected only a few times. The CDR3 reads CASSSSRGQWGVYEQYF. The CDR3 coding sequence is TGTGCCAGCAGTAGCTCGCGGGGGCAATGGGGGGTCTACGAGCAGTACTTC. The chain links TRBV2 to TRBJ2-7, with D possibly being TRBD2 (7 bases). The germline V and J ends were trimmed by 5 bases and 3 bases, with 23 bases remaining between them. Germline-derived CDR1 and CDR2 are SNHLY and FYNNEI. The CDR3 has 17 residues.

The rearrangement uses TRBV7-2 and TRBJ2-3; no firm D call. Per germline, CDR1 SGHTA and CDR2 FQGNSA. V was trimmed by 5 bases and J by 0 bases, leaving 15 bases between them. This CDR3 comprises 16 residues. Written as DNA, the CDR3 is TGTGCCAGCAGCCCAGATCGTTACCCCAGCACAGATACGCAGTATTTT. Its protein is CASSPDRYPSTDTQYF.

The chain joins TRBV28 to TRBJ1-4, with D maybe TRBD1 (5 bases). V was trimmed by 11 bases and J by 6 bases, leaving 16 bases between them. This CDR3 contains 13 residues. The germline gives CDR1 MDHEN, CDR2 SYDVKM. The CDR3 nucleotides are TGTGCCTCCCGGGAGCAGGGCGATGAAAAACTGTTTTTT. Its translation: CASREQGDEKLFF.

This clonotype was detected a few times. The chain employs TRBV18 and TRBJ2-2; possibly TRBD2 for D (6 bases). The CDR3 covers 15 residues. The germline gives CDR1 KGHSH, CDR2 LQKENI. The V and J ends lost 3 bases and 10 bases respectively, with 18 bases between them. In nucleotides, the CDR3 is TGTGCCAGCTCACCCCTAATGGAGGGAGGTGAGGAGCTGTTTTTT. Translated, it gives CASSPLMEGGEELFF.

This clonotype was seen a few times. This chain connects TRBV11-2 to TRBJ1-1, with a possible D match to TRBD1 (5 bases). The length of the CDR3 is 17 residues. Germline V lookup: CDR1 SGHAT, CDR2 FQNNGV. The V end lost 0 bases, the J end lost 2 bases, and 16 bases lay between the germline ends. CDR3 loop: CASSLDLGASLNTEAFF. CDR3 coding DNA: TGTGCCAGCAGCTTAGACTTAGGGGCCTCCCTCAACACTGAAGCTTTCTTT.

This clonotype was seen a few times. The chain is built from TRBV20-1 and TRBJ2-3, with 10 bases aligning to TRBD2. The V segment lost 5 bases and the J segment 5 bases; nucleotides outside the gene matches: 10. This CDR3 spans 15 amino acids. Germline V gene sequence: CDR1 DFQATT, CDR2 SNEGSKA (reference sequence). The CDR3 sequence: CSAPLGLAGGDTQYF. The CDR3 DNA follows: TGCAGTGCTCCCCTTGGGTTAGCGGGAGGAGATACGCAGTATTTT.

In this sample, this clonotype turned up many times. The chain uses TRBV11-3 and TRBJ2-3; D gene uncertain. The CDR3 spans 13 residues. V was pared by 5 bases and J by 4 bases, with 10 bases between. CDR1 and CDR2 from the germline V gene are SGHNT and YENEEA. The CDR3 reads CASSHQPPDTQYF. The CDR3 DNA sequence: TGTGCCAGCAGCCACCAGCCCCCAGATACGCAGTATTTT.

This clonotype has a count of ten or more. The genes are TRBV11-2 and TRBJ2-7, with 9 bases lining up with TRBD2. Trimming took 3 bases from V and 5 from J; bases not matched to a gene: 2. Germline V CDR1 and CDR2: SGHAT, FQNNGV. CDR3 length equals 13 residues. The CDR3 sequence is CASSLWTSDEQYF. The CDR3 DNA reads as TGTGCCAGCAGCTTGTGGACTAGCGACGAGCAGTACTTC.

The rearrangement links TRBV12-3 or TRBV12-4 to TRBJ2-3; the D gene is possibly TRBD2 (6 bases). The germline V and J ends were trimmed by 6 bases and 0 bases, with 13 bases remaining between them. The CDR3 consists of 15 residues. CDR3 protein: CASRGPGTSTDTQYF. The DNA of the CDR3 is TGTGCCAGCAGAGGACCCGGGACTAGCACAGATACGCAGTATTTT.

The chain carries TRBV6-1 and TRBJ1-6, with TRBD1 matching over 7 bases. The CDR3 is made up of 15 amino acids. Per germline, CDR1 MNHNS and CDR2 SASEGT. The junction had 10 bases not matched to a gene; V was cut back by 8 bases and J by 6 bases. Written as DNA, the CDR3 is TGTGCCAGCTGCCGGGACAGAGAACTTAATTCACCCCTCCACTTT. Amino acids: CASCRDRELNSPLHF.

This clonotype has a count of ten or more. V gene TRBV3-1 combines with J gene TRBJ2-7, with TRBD1 matching 9 bases. J lost 2 bases, V lost 3 bases, and 5 bases had no gene match. CDR3 length: 15 residues. CDR1 and CDR2 (germline): LGHDT, YNNKEL (reference sequence). CDR3 sequence (DNA): TGTGCCAGCAGCCACCCGGGACAGGGAACCTACGAGCAGTACTTC. It specifies CASSHPGQGTYEQYF.

The table lists this clonotype with many counts. The J gene is TRBJ2-1, the V gene TRBV7-9; D possibly corresponds to TRBD1 (6 bases). CDR1 and CDR2 (germline): SEHNR, FQNEAQ (reference sequence). The CDR3 is made up of 15 amino acids. The ends were cut back, 6 bases at V and 7 bases at J, with 19 bases in the middle. The CDR3 sequence: CASSPLVGRGNEQFF. CDR3 DNA sequence: TGTGCCAGCAGTCCCCTAGTGGGCAGGGGAAATGAGCAGTTCTTC.

This clonotype came up many times. The chain couples TRBV7-9 to TRBJ2-7; D is possibly TRBD1 or TRBD2 (5 bases each). The CDR3 contains 16 residues. Deletions cut 6 bases from V and 3 bases from J, with 21 bases between. Germline assignment: CDR1 SEHNR and CDR2 FQNEAQ (reference sequence). The CDR3 nucleotides are TGTGCCAGCAGTGATAGTGGGGGAGCACAGAGCTACGAGCAGTACTTC. Protein product: CASSDSGGAQSYEQYF.

The table lists this clonotype with many counts. The chain combines TRBV12-3 or TRBV12-4 with TRBJ1-3; D unclear. This CDR3 contains 15 residues. Trimming left V 6 bases short and J 0 bases short, with 12 bases between. This chain's CDR3 is CASSQDLISGNTIYF. CDR3 coding DNA: TGTGCCAGCAGCCAGGACTTAATCTCTGGAAACACCATATATTTT.

This clonotype has a count of ten or more. The chain has TRBV20-1 and TRBJ2-1, with D possibly being TRBD2 (6 bases). V shed 6 bases and J shed 7 bases, with 22 bases lying between them. The CDR3 totals 15 residues. Per the germline V gene, CDR1 is DFQATT and CDR2 is SNEGSKA (reference sequence). The CDR3 sequence: CSASRGSGSKNEQFF. CDR3 bases: TGCAGTGCCAGCAGAGGCAGCGGGTCGAAGAATGAGCAGTTCTTC.

At least ten counts were recorded for this clonotype. The V and J genes are TRBV6-5 and TRBJ2-5; 9 bases agree with TRBD2. The CDR3 extends over 17 amino acids. With V trimmed by 8 bases and J by 1 base, 14 bases remained unmatched. Germline assignment: CDR1 MNHEY and CDR2 SVGAGI. The CDR3 region is CASFKREVPTSQETQYF. CDR3 bases: TGTGCCAGCTTTAAGCGGGAGGTCCCGACAAGCCAAGAGACCCAGTACTTC.

This clonotype was detected ten times or more. This chain connects TRBV7-9 to TRBJ1-1, with D maybe TRBD1 (5 bases). The CDR3 is made up of 15 amino acids. V was cut by 1 base and J by 5 bases, with 14 bases left in between. Germline CDR1 and CDR2: SEHNR and FQNEAQ (reference sequence). CDR3 amino acids: CASSLERQGGTEAFF. CDR3 nucleotide sequence: TGTGCCAGCAGCTTAGAGCGGCAGGGTGGTACTGAAGCTTTCTTT.

This clonotype was observed many times. The chain employs TRBV4-1 and TRBJ1-1; 9 positions match TRBD1. Looked up from germline, CDR1 is MGHRA and CDR2 is YSYEKL. The V segment lost 4 bases and the J segment 0 bases; nucleotides outside the gene matches: 6. This CDR3 region has 16 residues. CDR3 sequence reads: CASSPTGQGMNTEAFF. The CDR3 region has the DNA TGCGCCAGCAGCCCGACGGGACAGGGTATGAACACTGAAGCTTTCTTT.

Concerning this clonotype itself: This sequence may be a read error, since a much larger clone differs from it by one base. The CDR3, as DNA: TGTGCCAGCAGCTACGGGACAGGCCCTTCACCCCTCCACTTT. This sequence encodes CASSYGTGPSPLHF. V usage is TRBV7-9 and J usage is TRBJ1-6; 8 bases map to TRBD1. Germline trimming cut 4 bases from V and 9 bases from J; bases unmatched to any gene: 5. The length of the CDR3 is 14 residues. The germline gives CDR1 SEHNR, CDR2 FQNEAQ (reference sequence).

This clonotype was seen repeatedly, ten times or more. J is TRBJ2-1 and V is TRBV4-1; 9 nucleotides line up with TRBD1. CDR1 and CDR2 (germline): MGHRA, YSYEKL. The CDR3 spans 14 residues. Trimming took 4 bases from V and 8 from J; bases not matched to a gene: 6. This CDR3 is CASSPDRGGYEQFF. Written as DNA, the CDR3 is TGCGCCAGCAGCCCGGACAGGGGAGGCTATGAGCAGTTCTTC.

This clonotype has a count of ten or more. The rearrangement joins TRBV2 to TRBJ2-1, with TRBD1 matching 7 bases. The germline CDR1 and CDR2 sequences are SNHLY and FYNNEI. Unmatched junction bases numbered 14, after V lost 4 bases and J lost 8 bases. The CDR3 loop spans 16 amino acids. CDR3 region: CASSVPLTGYSDEQFF. DNA for the CDR3: TGTGCCAGCAGTGTTCCCTTGACAGGGTATTCGGATGAGCAGTTCTTC.

The rearrangement links TRBV5-5 to TRBJ2-3; 11 bases agree with TRBD1. The CDR3 contains 13 residues. J was trimmed by 14 bases and V by 4 bases; bases with no gene match: 9. Germline CDR1 and CDR2: SGHKS and YYEKEE (reference sequence). The DNA of the CDR3 is TGTGCCAGCAGCCCCTGGACAGGGGGCGCCGGGTATTTT. It is translated as CASSPWTGGAGYF.

This clonotype has a count of ten or more. The chain is built from TRBV3-1 and TRBJ2-3, with TRBD2 matching over 7 bases. CDR3 length equals 17 residues. Germline values: CDR1 LGHDT, CDR2 YNNKEL (reference sequence). J gave up 1 base and V 4 bases, and 11 bases lay outside the gene matches. In nucleotides, the CDR3 is TGTGCCAGCAGCCGGGGGGGGATACTCTATCGCACAGATACGCAGTATTTT. This translates into CASSRGGILYRTDTQYF.